A single sample gave rise to the 28 T cell receptor beta chains below, sequenced in a study of T cell changes during pregnancy in multiple sclerosis. TCRdb keeps only in-frame clones here, not all; method: immunoSEQ multiplex PCR. The sample has around 65,000 clones; around 93% are singletons. This material consisted of peripheral blood, taken in the second trimester of pregnancy. The receptors stem from a female donor in good health, enrolled as a control in a pregnancy study.

The J gene is TRBJ2-5, the V gene TRBV6-6; the D gene is possibly TRBD1 (6 bases). The DNA end is more similar to TRBJ2-7, so the J call may be wrong. CDR1 is MNHNY and CDR2 is SVGAGI in the germline V gene (reference sequence). The length of the CDR3 is 15 residues. In DNA, the CDR3 is TGTGCCAGCAGCCCGACCATCAGGGGCTCCTACGAGCAGTACTTC. Amino acids: CASSPTIRGSYEQYF.

This sequence joins TRBV9 and TRBJ2-4; the match to TRBD2 covers 10 bases. Germline CDR1 reads SGDLS; CDR2 reads YYNGEE. With V trimmed by 5 bases and J by 6 bases, 8 bases remained unmatched. This CDR3 has 15 residues. The CDR3 DNA is TGTGCCAGCAGTCCTCTAGCGGGAGTTACAAACATTCAGTACTTC. Translation gives CASSPLAGVTNIQYF.

This clone has just one count. The chain uses TRBV19 and TRBJ2-1, with TRBD1 as a possible D gene (6 bases). The V end was cut by 6 bases, the J end by 5 bases, with 20 bases between. This CDR3 region has 16 residues. In germline, CDR1 is LNHDA, CDR2 SQIVND (reference sequence). The CDR3 loop reads CASREQGRGFNNEQFF. The CDR3 DNA reads TGTGCCAGTAGAGAACAGGGAAGAGGGTTTAACAATGAGCAGTTCTTC.

V and J are TRBV7-9 and TRBJ1-6, with D perhaps matching TRBD1 (6 bases). The germline V gene encodes CDR1 SEHNR and CDR2 FQNEAQ (reference sequence). The V end was cut by 5 bases, the J end by 7 bases, with 9 bases between. The CDR3 consists of 13 residues. CDR3 in DNA: TGTGCCAGCAGCCCTCAGGGGAATTCACCCCTCCACTTT. Its protein is CASSPQGNSPLHF.

In its sample, this clone was seen once. The chain joins TRBV5-6 to TRBJ1-2; unclear D gene. Deletions cut 4 bases from V and 1 base from J, with 11 bases between. The CDR3 consists of 14 residues. CDR1 is SGHDT, CDR2 YYEEEE, per germline. The CDR3 loop reads CASSNSDFNYGYTF. Written as DNA, the CDR3 is TGTGCCAGCAGCAATAGTGATTTTAACTATGGCTACACCTTC.

This chain connects TRBV27 to TRBJ2-3; 12 positions match TRBD2. J was trimmed by 4 bases and V by 3 bases; bases with no gene match: 14. The CDR3 loop spans 19 amino acids. Per germline, CDR1 MNHEY and CDR2 SMNVEV (reference sequence). CDR3 loop: CASSFRLYQLAGGSDTQYF. The CDR3 coding sequence is TGTGCCAGCAGTTTCCGCCTTTACCAACTAGCGGGAGGTTCAGATACGCAGTATTTT.

This clone has a single count. The rearrangement uses TRBV18 and TRBJ2-7; D gene ambiguous. Trimming pared 5 bases from V and 0 bases from J, leaving 11 bases between. Germline CDR1 KGHSH, CDR2 LQKENI. The CDR3 contains 14 residues. The CDR3, as DNA: TGTGCCAGCTCATCCACTCGATTCTCCTACGAGCAGTACTTC. Translation gives CASSSTRFSYEQYF.

This clone was recorded once. The chain carries TRBV7-9 and TRBJ2-7, with a weak D call TRBD2 (5 bases). Germline CDR1 is SEHNR and CDR2 is FQNEAQ (reference sequence). Between the trimmed V and J ends, which lost 4 bases and 0 bases, there was a span of 25 bases. The CDR3 has 19 residues. CDR3 bases: TGTGCCAGCAGCTCGGGAACTCCTAAGCCCGGGATTTACTCCTACGAGCAGTACTTC. It encodes CASSSGTPKPGIYSYEQYF.

As regards this clone: Lacking the conserved final phenylalanine or tryptophan, this CDR3 likely reflects a read error. The DNA is left out, because the CDR3 cannot be placed on it with certainty; the CDR3 is given as TCRdb lists it. This chain connects TRBV15 to TRBJ1-2. Germline V CDR1 and CDR2: LNHNV, YYDKDF (reference sequence). The CDR3 has 12 residues if both end residues are counted. CDR3 sequence: CATSRDRWPTEV.

The chain is built from TRBV4-1 and TRBJ1-1, with D maybe TRBD1 (5 bases). Looked up from germline, CDR1 is MGHRA and CDR2 is YSYEKL. V lost 0 bases and J 7 bases, leaving 15 bases between the germline ends. This CDR3 region has 15 residues. The CDR3 is CASSQDSGDHNEAFF. In nucleotides, the CDR3 is TGCGCCAGCAGCCAAGACTCGGGGGACCATAATGAAGCTTTCTTT.

The chain uses TRBV7-8 and TRBJ2-1; D is ambiguous. CDR1 and CDR2 (germline): SGHVS, FQNEAQ. The length of the CDR3 is 16 residues. Trimming removed 5 bases from V and 0 bases from J, with 14 bases in between. The CDR3 region has the DNA TGTGCCAGCAGCCCCCCCTATCGTCTCTCCTACAATGAGCAGTTCTTC. This sequence encodes CASSPPYRLSYNEQFF.

The chain recombines TRBV9 with TRBJ1-5; 7 bases agree with TRBD1. CDR3 length: 15 residues. The ends lost 4 bases at V and 0 bases at J; junction bases unmatched: 4. Germline assignment: CDR1 SGDLS and CDR2 YYNGEE. Here the CDR3 reads CASSRQGYSNQPQHF. CDR3 bases: TGTGCCAGCAGCCGACAGGGATATAGCAATCAGCCCCAGCATTTT.

The rearrangement uses TRBV15 and TRBJ1-2; a possible D gene is TRBD1 (6 bases). This CDR3 is 14 amino acids long. With 4 bases removed from V and 10 bases from J, the gap between germline ends came to 19 bases. Germline-derived CDR1 and CDR2 are LNHNV and YYDKDF (reference sequence). The CDR3 loop is CATSTIGEGVVYTF. The CDR3 DNA follows: TGTGCCACCAGCACCATCGGAGAGGGGGTAGTCTACACCTTC. The whole variable domain, remainder taken from reference TRBV15 and TRBJ1-2, is DAMVIQNPRYQVTQFGKPVTLSCSQTLNHNVMYWYQQKSSQAPKLLFHYYDKDFNNEADTPDNFQSRRPNTSFCFLDIRSPGLGDTAMYLCATSTIGEGVVYTFGSGTRLTVV.

The chain is built from TRBV6-6 and TRBJ1-2; no firm D call. Germline CDR1 MNHNY, CDR2 SVGAGI (reference sequence). The CDR3 runs to 13 residues. V lost 6 bases and J 4 bases, leaving 12 bases between the germline ends. This chain's CDR3 is CASSNRGRYGYTF. As DNA, the CDR3 is TGTGCCAGCAGCAACCGTGGCCGCTATGGCTACACCTTC.

The chain employs TRBV10-3 and TRBJ1-4; D unclear. The ends were cut back, 11 bases at V and 7 bases at J, with 20 bases in the middle. This CDR3 has 14 residues. Germline loops: CDR1 ENHRY, CDR2 SYGVKD. CDR3 DNA: TGTGCCTCGCGCGGAGGGTCGGAGGGTGAAAAACTGTTTTTT. Protein: CASRGGSEGEKLFF.

The CDR3 DNA reads TGTGCCAGCAGCCTCGGACAGTCCTCTGGGGCCAACGTCCTGACTTTC. This encodes CASSLGQSSGANVLTF. This chain uses TRBV7-2 with TRBJ2-6; tentative D call: TRBD1 (6 bases). This CDR3 is 16 amino acids long. Germline lookup yields CDR1 SGHTA and CDR2 FQGNSA. V gave up 5 bases and J gave up 0 bases, with 11 bases separating them. The variable domain in full, completed from reference TRBV7-2 and TRBJ2-6, reads GAGVSQSPSNKVTEKGKDVELRCDPISGHTALYWYRQSLGQGLEFLIYFQGNSAPDKSGLPSDRFSAERTGGSVSTLTIQRTQQEDSAVYLCASSLGQSSGANVLTFGAGSRLTVL.

This clone has just one count. The chain joins TRBV7-3 to TRBJ2-3; 8 bases align to TRBD2. CDR3 length: 15 residues. The germline V gene encodes CDR1 SGHTA and CDR2 FQGTGA. V was pared by 3 bases and J by 0 bases, with 2 bases of the junction left unmatched. As DNA, the CDR3 is TGTGCCAGCAGCTTTAGCGGGGCTAGCACAGATACGCAGTATTTT. Translation: CASSFSGASTDTQYF.

The V and J genes are TRBV2 and TRBJ2-6; D is perhaps TRBD1 (5 bases). V lost 2 bases and J lost 3, with 5 bases in between. Germline-derived CDR1 and CDR2 are SNHLY and FYNNEI. The CDR3 covers 14 residues. CDR3 sequence: CASSERGGANVLTF. CDR3 coding DNA: TGTGCCAGCAGTGAAAGGGGTGGGGCCAACGTCCTGACTTTC.

The chain joins TRBV14 to TRBJ1-2; D might be TRBD1 (5 bases). The CDR3 contains 15 residues. Trimming stripped 5 bases from V and 2 bases from J, with 15 bases between. The V gene's germline CDR1 is SGHDN and CDR2 FVKESK. CDR3 region: CASSGGVVDNYGYTF. CDR3 DNA: TGTGCCAGCAGCGGGGGGGTAGTAGACAACTATGGCTACACCTTC.

The chain is built from TRBV7-2 and TRBJ2-1, with TRBD2 as a possible D gene (6 bases). Trimming cost V 2 bases and J 3 bases, with 11 bases left between them. The CDR3 consists of 15 residues. Germline CDR1 reads SGHTA; CDR2 reads FQGNSA. This chain's CDR3 is CASSLLGRDYNEQFF. Here the CDR3 DNA reads TGTGCCAGCAGCTTACTTGGGCGGGACTACAATGAGCAGTTCTTC.

This chain connects TRBV2 to TRBJ2-7; D might be TRBD2 (5 bases). Germline CDR1 is SNHLY and CDR2 is FYNNEI. The CDR3 is made up of 13 amino acids. Trimming stripped 5 bases from V and 4 bases from J, with 12 bases between. The CDR3: CASSRTGDYEQYF. In DNA, the CDR3 is TGTGCCAGCAGTCGGACTGGTGATTACGAGCAGTACTTC.

The chain carries TRBV7-2 and TRBJ1-2, with a weak D call TRBD1 (6 bases). Per the germline V gene, CDR1 is SGHTA and CDR2 is FQGNSA. The CDR3 has 14 amino acids. V lost 3 bases and J lost 8, with 16 bases in between. CDR3 coding DNA: TGTGCCAGCAGCTTTCAGACAGGCCCTCGCGGCTACACCTTC. Residues: CASSFQTGPRGYTF.

This chain joins TRBV7-2 and TRBJ2-6, with 10 bases fitting TRBD2. The length of the CDR3 is 18 residues. Per germline, CDR1 SGHTA and CDR2 FQGNSA. The V segment lost 0 bases and the J segment 2 bases; nucleotides outside the gene matches: 4. Here the CDR3 DNA reads TGTGCCAGCAGCTTAGCGCTAGCGGGAGTAGCTGGGGCCAACGTCCTGACTTTC. This codes for CASSLALAGVAGANVLTF.

This clone was seen a single time. The chain carries TRBV27 and TRBJ2-1; 11 positions match TRBD2. CDR3 length: 16 residues. The V segment lost 2 bases and the J segment 2 bases; nucleotides outside the gene matches: 2. CDR1 and CDR2 from the germline V gene are MNHEY and SMNVEV (reference sequence). The CDR3 nucleotides are TGTGCCAGCAGTTTAGCTAGCGGGGGGCCCTACAATGAGCAGTTCTTC. This encodes CASSLASGGPYNEQFF.

The rearrangement links TRBV2 to TRBJ2-5, with 7 bases lining up with TRBD1. There are 13 residues in the CDR3. Germline-derived CDR1 and CDR2 are SNHLY and FYNNEI. V was pared by 7 bases and J by 6 bases, with 8 bases of the junction left unmatched. CDR3 amino acids: CASTGDSRQTQYF. CDR3 nucleotide sequence: TGTGCCAGCACAGGGGACAGTCGCCAGACCCAGTACTTC.

This rearrangement joins TRBV2 to TRBJ2-1; D might be TRBD2 (6 bases). V dropped 7 bases and J dropped 4 bases, with 14 bases sitting between them. The germline V gene has CDR1 SNHLY and CDR2 FYNNEI. The CDR3 length is 14 residues. Here the CDR3 DNA reads TGTGCCAGCAAGCTGCGGGGAGTATACAATGAGCAGTTCTTC. It codes for CASKLRGVYNEQFF.

This sequence joins TRBV27 and TRBJ2-5; perhaps TRBD1 as D (5 bases). Trimming shortened V by 6 bases and J by 4 bases, and 12 bases separated the two germline ends. The CDR3 contains 13 residues. CDR1 MNHEY and CDR2 SMNVEV come from the germline V gene (reference sequence). The CDR3 DNA sequence: TGTGCCAGCAGGGGCAGGGCGGCAGAGACCCAGTACTTC. Residues: CASRGRAAETQYF.

J is TRBJ1-1 and V is TRBV10-3; 8 bases align to TRBD1. The germline V gene encodes CDR1 ENHRY and CDR2 SYGVKD. The V and J ends lost 8 bases and 5 bases, in that order; junction bases with no gene match: 4. This CDR3 is 12 amino acids long. The CDR3 DNA follows: TGTGCCATCGGGACAGGCGAGACTGAAGCTTTCTTT. Translation gives CAIGTGETEAFF.